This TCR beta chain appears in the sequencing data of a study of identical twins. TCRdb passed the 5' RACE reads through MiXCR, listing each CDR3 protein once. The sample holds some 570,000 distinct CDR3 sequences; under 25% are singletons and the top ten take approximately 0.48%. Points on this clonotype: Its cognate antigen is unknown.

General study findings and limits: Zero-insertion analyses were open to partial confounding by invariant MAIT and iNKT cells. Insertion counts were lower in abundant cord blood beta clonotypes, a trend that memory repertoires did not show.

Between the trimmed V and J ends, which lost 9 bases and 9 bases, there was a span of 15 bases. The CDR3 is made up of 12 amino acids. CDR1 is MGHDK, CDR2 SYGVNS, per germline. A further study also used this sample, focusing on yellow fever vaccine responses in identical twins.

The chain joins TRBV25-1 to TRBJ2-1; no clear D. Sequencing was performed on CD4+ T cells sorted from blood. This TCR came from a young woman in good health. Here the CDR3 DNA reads TGTGCCAGTCGGAAGAGCGTAACTGAGCAGTTCTTC. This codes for CASRKSVTEQFF.